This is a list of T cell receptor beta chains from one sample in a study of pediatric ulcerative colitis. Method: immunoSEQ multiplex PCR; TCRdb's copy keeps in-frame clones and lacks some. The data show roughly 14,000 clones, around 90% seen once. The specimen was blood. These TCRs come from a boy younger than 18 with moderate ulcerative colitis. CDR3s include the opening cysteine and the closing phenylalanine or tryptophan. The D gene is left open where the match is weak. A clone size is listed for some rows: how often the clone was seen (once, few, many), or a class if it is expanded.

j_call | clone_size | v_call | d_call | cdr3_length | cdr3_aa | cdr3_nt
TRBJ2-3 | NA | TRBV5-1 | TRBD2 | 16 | CASSLGVAGALDTQYF | TGCGCCAGCAGCTTGGGGGTCGCGGGAGCGTTAGATACGCAGTATTTT
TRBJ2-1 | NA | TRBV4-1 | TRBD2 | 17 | CASSQDFGSSGYNEQFF | TGCGCCAGCAGCCAAGATTTTGGGTCTAGCGGGTACAATGAGCAGTTCTTC
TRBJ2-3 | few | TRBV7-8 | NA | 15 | CASSLGISSTDTQYF | TGTGCCAGCAGCTTAGGAATATCTAGCACAGATACGCAGTATTTT
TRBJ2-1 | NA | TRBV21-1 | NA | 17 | CACETPCRRVGYNEQFF | TGTGCCTGCGAAACACCATGCCGCAGGGTCGGCTACAATGAGCAGTTCTTC
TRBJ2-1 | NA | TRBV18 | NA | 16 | CASSPRKPEEDNEQFF | TGTGCCAGCTCACCAAGAAAACCGGAGGAAGACAATGAGCAGTTCTTC
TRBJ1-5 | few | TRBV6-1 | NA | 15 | CASSGGGPANQPQHF | TGTGCCAGCAGTGGTGGAGGTCCGGCAAATCAGCCCCAGCATTTT
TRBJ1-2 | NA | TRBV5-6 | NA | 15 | CASSLVGSDYYGYTF | TGTGCCAGCAGCTTGGTAGGGTCGGACTACTATGGCTACACCTTC
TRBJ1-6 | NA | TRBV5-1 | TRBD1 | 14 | CASSQGQTNSPLHF | TGCGCCAGCAGCCAGGGACAGACTAATTCACCCCTCCACTTT
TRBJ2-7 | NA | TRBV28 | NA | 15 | CASSPGDGYNYEQYF | TGTGCCAGCAGTCCCGGGGACGGATACAACTACGAGCAGTACTTC
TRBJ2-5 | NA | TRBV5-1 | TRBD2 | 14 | CATRLAGGPQTQYF | TGCGCCACTCGACTAGCGGGGGGGCCGCAGACCCAGTACTTC
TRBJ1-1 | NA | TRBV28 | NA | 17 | CASSLMGGARLNTEAFF | TGTGCCAGCAGTTTAATGGGGGGGGCCAGACTGAACACTGAAGCTTTCTTT
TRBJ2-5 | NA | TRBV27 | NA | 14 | CASSFGRAEETQYF | TGTGCCAGCAGTTTCGGACGAGCCGAAGAGACCCAGTACTTC
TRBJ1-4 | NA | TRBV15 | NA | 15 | CATSRDQGRFEKLFF | TGTGCCACCAGCAGAGATCAGGGGAGATTTGAAAAACTGTTTTTT
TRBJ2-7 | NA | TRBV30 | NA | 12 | CAWIGGAYEQYF | TGTGCCTGGATTGGGGGCGCGTACGAGCAGTACTTC
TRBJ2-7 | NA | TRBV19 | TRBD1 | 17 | CASSIGPGQKTGYEQYF | TGTGCCAGTAGTATAGGGCCGGGACAGAAAACTGGATACGAGCAGTACTTC
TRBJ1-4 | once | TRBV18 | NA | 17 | CASSPLRGFATNEKLFF | TGTGCCAGCTCACCCCTTCGGGGTTTCGCGACTAATGAAAAACTGTTTTTT
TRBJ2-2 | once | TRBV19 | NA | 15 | CASSIRPLNTGELFF | TGTGCCAGTAGTATTCGACCCTTGAACACCGGGGAGCTGTTTTTT
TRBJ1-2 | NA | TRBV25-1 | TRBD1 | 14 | CASSPGQGNYGYTF | TGTGCCAGCAGTCCCGGACAGGGTAACTATGGCTACACCTTC
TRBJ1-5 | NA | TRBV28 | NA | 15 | CASSFGVGDSFPQHF | TGTGCCAGCAGTTTTGGGGTTGGAGACAGTTTCCCCCAGCATTTT
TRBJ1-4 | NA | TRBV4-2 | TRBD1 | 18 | CASSYLGAPGQGDEKLFF | TGTGCCAGCAGCTATCTTGGGGCCCCCGGACAGGGGGATGAAAAACTGTTTTTT
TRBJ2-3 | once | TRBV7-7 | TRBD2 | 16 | CASSSGLAAPTDTQYF | TGTGCCAGCAGCTCGGGACTAGCGGCACCCACAGATACGCAGTATTTT
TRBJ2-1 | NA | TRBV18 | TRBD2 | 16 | CASSPAGLAGDNEQFF | TGTGCCAGCTCACCAGCGGGACTAGCGGGGGACAATGAGCAGTTCTTC
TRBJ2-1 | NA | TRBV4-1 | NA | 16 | CASSQVWGVLGNEQFF | TGCGCCAGCAGCCAAGTGTGGGGAGTTCTAGGAAATGAGCAGTTCTTC
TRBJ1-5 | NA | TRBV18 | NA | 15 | CASSPPSGGGQPQHF | TGTGCCAGCTCACCACCATCCGGGGGCGGTCAGCCCCAGCATTTT
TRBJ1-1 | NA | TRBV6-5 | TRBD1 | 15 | CASSYSTRGDTEAFF | TGTGCCAGCAGTTACTCGACCAGGGGGGACACTGAAGCTTTCTTT
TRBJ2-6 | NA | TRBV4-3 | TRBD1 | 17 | CASSQGDRLAGANVLTF | TGCGCCAGCAGCCAAGGGGACAGGCTTGCTGGGGCCAACGTCCTGACTTTC
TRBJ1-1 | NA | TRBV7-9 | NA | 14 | CASSLNAANTEAFF | TGTGCCAGCAGCTTAAACGCAGCAAACACTGAAGCTTTCTTT
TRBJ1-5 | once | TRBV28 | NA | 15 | CASSPFGMGNQPQHF | TGTGCCAGCAGTCCTTTTGGGATGGGCAATCAGCCCCAGCATTTT
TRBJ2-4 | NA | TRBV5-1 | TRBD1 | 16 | CASSPGGTGMVNIQYF | TGCGCCAGCAGCCCCGGTGGGACAGGGATGGTTAACATTCAGTACTTC
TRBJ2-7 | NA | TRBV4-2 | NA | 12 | CASSPDRNTLYF | TGTGCCAGCAGCCCAGACAGGAATACGTTGTACTTC
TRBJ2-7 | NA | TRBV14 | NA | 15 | CASSRAGDRAYEQYF | TGTGCCAGCAGCCGAGCCGGGGATCGAGCCTACGAGCAGTACTTC
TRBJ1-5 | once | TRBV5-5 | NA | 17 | CASSLGAGSSWGWPQHF | TGTGCCAGCAGCCTTGGGGCCGGGTCGAGCTGGGGTTGGCCCCAGCATTTT
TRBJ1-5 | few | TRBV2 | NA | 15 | CASSAAEYSNQPQHF | TGTGCCAGCAGCGCGGCGGAATATAGCAATCAGCCCCAGCATTTT
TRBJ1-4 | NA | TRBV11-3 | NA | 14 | CASSFGSSREKLFF | TGTGCCAGCAGCTTCGGATCAAGCCGTGAAAAACTGTTTTTT
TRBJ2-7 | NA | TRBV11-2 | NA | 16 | CASSPQGWTVEYEQYF | TGTGCCAGCAGCCCCCAAGGCTGGACAGTCGAGTACGAGCAGTACTTC
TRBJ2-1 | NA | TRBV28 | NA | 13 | CTCAISTYNEQFF | TGTACCTGCGCGATAAGTACTTACAATGAGCAGTTCTTC
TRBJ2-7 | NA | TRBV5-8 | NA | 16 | CASSFYRRTVPYEQYF | TGTGCCAGCAGCTTCTATCGGAGGACAGTCCCCTACGAGCAGTACTTC
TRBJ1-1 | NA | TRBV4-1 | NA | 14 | CATQPGIMNTEAFF | TGCGCCACCCAGCCAGGTATTATGAACACTGAAGCTTTCTTT
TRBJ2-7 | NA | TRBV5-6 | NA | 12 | CASSEQGYEQYF | TGTGCCAGCAGCGAGCAAGGCTACGAGCAGTACTTC
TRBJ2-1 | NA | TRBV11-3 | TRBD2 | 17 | CASRPILTSGNYNEQFF | TGTGCCAGCAGACCCATTTTAACTAGCGGCAACTACAATGAGCAGTTCTTC
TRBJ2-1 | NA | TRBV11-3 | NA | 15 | CASSFGSIQYNEQFF | TGTGCCAGCAGCTTTGGGTCCATTCAGTACAATGAGCAGTTCTTC
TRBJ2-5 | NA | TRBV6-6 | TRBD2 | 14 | CASMTATSGETQYF | TGTGCCAGCATGACCGCGACTAGCGGAGAGACCCAGTACTTC
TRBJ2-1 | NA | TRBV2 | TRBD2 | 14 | CAERLASSYNEQFF | TGTGCCGAAAGACTAGCGAGCTCCTACAATGAGCAGTTCTTC
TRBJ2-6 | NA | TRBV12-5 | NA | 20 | CASGLVLSVIPGHGANVLTF | TGTGCTAGTGGTTTGGTACTCTCCGTGATCCCGGGGCATGGGGCCAACGTCCTGACTTTC
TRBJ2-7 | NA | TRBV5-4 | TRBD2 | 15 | CASSWVGTTSYEQYF | TGTGCCAGCAGCTGGGTTGGGACTACCTCCTACGAGCAGTACTTC
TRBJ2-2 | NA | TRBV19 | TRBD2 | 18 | CASSTIAGGNSNTGELFF | TGTGCCAGTAGTACAATAGCGGGAGGGAACTCGAACACCGGGGAGCTGTTTTTT
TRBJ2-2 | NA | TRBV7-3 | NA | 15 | CASSPSGQNTGELFF | TGTGCCAGCAGCCCAAGTGGACAGAACACCGGGGAGCTGTTTTTT
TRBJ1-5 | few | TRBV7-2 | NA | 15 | CASSLSQGSGQPQHF | TGTGCCAGCAGCTTATCTCAGGGTTCCGGTCAGCCCCAGCATTTT
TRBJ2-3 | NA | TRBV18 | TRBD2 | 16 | CASSPTLAGATDTQYF | TGTGCCAGCTCACCAACTCTAGCGGGAGCCACAGATACGCAGTATTTT
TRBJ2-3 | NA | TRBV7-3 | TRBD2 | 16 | CASSFAGGPNTDTQYF | TGTGCCAGCAGCTTTGCGGGGGGGCCAAACACAGATACGCAGTATTTT
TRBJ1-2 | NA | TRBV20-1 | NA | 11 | CSAPDKEGYTF | TGCAGTGCTCCCGACAAGGAAGGCTACACCTTC
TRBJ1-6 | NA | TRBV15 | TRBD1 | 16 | CATSRDAGRGRSPLHF | TGTGCCACCAGCAGAGATGCTGGCAGGGGGCGGTCACCCCTCCACTTT
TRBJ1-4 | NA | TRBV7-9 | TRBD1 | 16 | CASSSPLTGPGEKLFF | TGTGCCAGCAGCTCCCCGTTGACAGGGCCTGGTGAAAAACTGTTTTTT